A selection of T cell receptor beta chains follows, all from one sample in a study of T cell responses to AZD1222 COVID-19 vaccine. TCRdb's copy holds only in-frame clones and misses some; the assay was immunoSEQ multiplex PCR. The sample has about 140,000 clones; 85% to 95% are singletons. The sequencing here drew on peripheral blood, taken 28 days after the second AZD1222 dose. All receptors derive from an adult who received the AZD1222 COVID-19 vaccine. CDR3s include the opening cysteine and the closing phenylalanine or tryptophan. The D gene is left open where the match is weak. Not every row has a clone size; where given, it reads once, few, many or a size class.

CDR3: CASSLLVGDQETQYF
DNA: TGTGCCAGCAGTTTATTAGTGGGGGACCAAGAGACCCAGTACTTC
V: TRBV28
J: TRBJ2-5
D: -
size: -
length: 15

CDR3: CSAATRGQQGTQYF
DNA: TGCAGCGCCGCCACACGGGGCCAGCAGGGGACCCAGTACTTC
V: TRBV29-1
J: TRBJ2-5
D: -
size: -
length: 14

CDR3: CASSRSGRAEDTQYF
DNA: TGTGCCAGCAGTCGTAGCGGGAGGGCCGAGGATACGCAGTATTTT
V: TRBV7-6
J: TRBJ2-3
D: TRBD2
size: -
length: 15

CDR3: CASSYSSTGLAGADTQYF
DNA: TGTGCCAGCAGTTACTCGAGTACGGGACTAGCGGGAGCCGATACGCAGTATTTT
V: TRBV6-2/TRBV6-3
J: TRBJ2-3
D: TRBD2
size: few
length: 18

CDR3: CAWGGLTKGEQFF
DNA: TGTGCCTGGGGGGGACTCACAAAGGGTGAGCAGTTCTTC
V: TRBV30
J: TRBJ2-1
D: -
size: -
length: 13

CDR3: CASSEVDSNQPQHF
DNA: TGTGCCAGCAGTGAAGTCGACAGCAATCAGCCCCAGCATTTT
V: TRBV2
J: TRBJ1-5
D: -
size: -
length: 14

CDR3: CAWSHTGGYGYTF
DNA: TGTGCCTGGAGTCACACAGGCGGCTATGGCTACACCTTC
V: TRBV30
J: TRBJ1-2
D: -
size: -
length: 13

CDR3: CATSDLGQGSQETQYF
DNA: TGTGCCACCAGTGATTTGGGACAGGGTTCTCAAGAGACCCAGTACTTC
V: TRBV24-1
J: TRBJ2-5
D: TRBD1
size: once
length: 16

CDR3: CASSQDSAATYNEQFF
DNA: TGCGCCAGCAGCCAAGATTCAGCGGCAACCTACAATGAGCAGTTCTTC
V: TRBV4-1
J: TRBJ2-1
D: -
size: -
length: 16

CDR3: CASSLEWANYGYTF
DNA: TGTGCCAGCAGTTTGGAGTGGGCTAACTATGGCTACACCTTC
V: TRBV28
J: TRBJ1-2
D: -
size: few
length: 14

CDR3: CAISGQGGDQPQHF
DNA: TGTGCCATCAGTGGACAGGGAGGCGATCAGCCCCAGCATTTT
V: TRBV10-3
J: TRBJ1-5
D: TRBD1
size: once
length: 14

CDR3: CASSLGLQGTFSNQPQHF
DNA: TGTGCCAGCAGCCTCGGGTTACAGGGAACTTTTAGCAATCAGCCCCAGCATTTT
V: TRBV7-8
J: TRBJ1-5
D: -
size: -
length: 18

CDR3: CASSRPGILRVSNQPQHF
DNA: TGTGCCAGCAGCCGGCCTGGTATCCTCAGGGTTAGCAATCAGCCCCAGCATTTT
V: TRBV28
J: TRBJ1-5
D: -
size: -
length: 18

CDR3: CASSKTGTNTGELFF
DNA: TGTGCCAGCAGTAAGACAGGAACTAACACCGGGGAGCTGTTTTTT
V: TRBV9
J: TRBJ2-2
D: -
size: -
length: 15

CDR3: CASSLDGGDYGYTF
DNA: TGTGCCAGCAGCTTGGATGGGGGCGACTATGGCTACACCTTC
V: TRBV5-5
J: TRBJ1-2
D: -
size: -
length: 14

CDR3: CASRASGQGNYGYTF
DNA: TGTGCCAGCAGAGCATCGGGACAGGGCAACTATGGCTACACCTTC
V: TRBV4-2
J: TRBJ1-2
D: TRBD1
size: -
length: 15

CDR3: CASSLATSGLETQYF
DNA: TGTGCCAGCAGCTTAGCGACTAGCGGGTTGGAGACCCAGTACTTC
V: TRBV11-2
J: TRBJ2-5
D: TRBD2
size: -
length: 15

CDR3: CAQSHRDEVSGELFF
DNA: TGTGCTCAAAGCCACCGGGACGAGGTAAGCGGGGAGCTGTTTTTT
V: TRBV7-2
J: TRBJ2-2
D: -
size: -
length: 15

CDR3: CASSVDSGIGGYTF
DNA: TGTGCCAGCAGCGTAGATTCGGGGATAGGAGGCTACACCTTC
V: TRBV9
J: TRBJ1-2
D: -
size: -
length: 14

CDR3: CASCEDGGRSYERYF
DNA: TGTGCCAGCTGCGAGGATGGCGGGCGCTCCTACGAGCGGTACTTC
V: TRBV6-6
J: TRBJ2-7
D: -
size: -
length: 15

CDR3: CASSLDLAKNIQYF
DNA: TGTGCCAGCAGCTTAGACCTAGCCAAAAACATTCAGTACTTC
V: TRBV7-9
J: TRBJ2-4
D: -
size: -
length: 14

CDR3: CASSSRTGSYEQYF
DNA: TGCGCCAGCAGCTCCCGGACAGGGTCCTACGAGCAGTACTTC
V: TRBV5-1
J: TRBJ2-7
D: TRBD1
size: -
length: 14

CDR3: CASSFWDARAQETQYF
DNA: TGTGCCAGCAGTTTCTGGGATGCAAGAGCACAAGAGACCCAGTACTTC
V: TRBV27
J: TRBJ2-5
D: -
size: -
length: 16

CDR3: CASSSWVAGTDTQYF
DNA: TGTGCCAGCAGCTCGTGGGTAGCGGGGACAGATACGCAGTATTTT
V: TRBV11-2
J: TRBJ2-3
D: TRBD2
size: -
length: 15

CDR3: CASSPSLAGVPYEQYF
DNA: TGCGCCAGCAGCCCAAGTCTAGCGGGAGTACCCTACGAGCAGTACTTC
V: TRBV5-1
J: TRBJ2-7
D: TRBD2
size: -
length: 16

CDR3: CASSETPGQGYTGELFF
DNA: TGCGCCAGCAGCGAGACGCCGGGACAGGGGTACACCGGGGAGCTGTTTTTT
V: TRBV5-1
J: TRBJ2-2
D: TRBD1
size: -
length: 17

CDR3: CASSLTSFGEQYF
DNA: TGTGCCAGCAGCTTAACTAGCTTTGGCGAGCAGTACTTC
V: TRBV11-3
J: TRBJ2-7
D: -
size: once
length: 13

CDR3: CASSQDFAGGNTEAFF
DNA: TGTGCCAGCAGCCAAGATTTCGCCGGGGGGAACACTGAAGCTTTCTTT
V: TRBV3-1/TRBV3-2
J: TRBJ1-1
D: -
size: -
length: 16

CDR3: CASSRPGTVNNEQFF
DNA: TGTGCCAGCAGTCGCCCCGGGACAGTCAACAATGAGCAGTTCTTC
V: TRBV28
J: TRBJ2-1
D: TRBD1
size: -
length: 15

CDR3: CASRGREGLAYNEQFF
DNA: TGCGCCAGCAGGGGGAGGGAGGGCCTCGCCTACAATGAGCAGTTCTTC
V: TRBV5-1
J: TRBJ2-1
D: TRBD2
size: -
length: 16

CDR3: CASSLAEGGPQHF
DNA: TGTGCCAGCAGCTTAGCGGAGGGGGGGCCCCAGCATTTT
V: TRBV7-9
J: TRBJ1-5
D: -
size: few
length: 13

CDR3: CASSYQGNSPLHF
DNA: TGTGCCAGCAGTTACCAGGGCAATTCACCCCTCCACTTT
V: TRBV6-5
J: TRBJ1-6
D: -
size: -
length: 13

CDR3: CASSGQNNEQFF
DNA: TGTGCCAGCAGTGGTCAGAACAATGAGCAGTTCTTC
V: TRBV28
J: TRBJ2-1
D: -
size: -
length: 12

CDR3: CASSKKGGDTQYF
DNA: TGTGCCAGCAGCAAGAAAGGGGGTGATACGCAGTATTTT
V: TRBV11-2
J: TRBJ2-3
D: -
size: -
length: 13

CDR3: CASSLNRRTEAFF
DNA: TGTGCCAGCAGCTTGAACAGGAGGACTGAAGCTTTCTTT
V: TRBV5-8
J: TRBJ1-1
D: -
size: once
length: 13

CDR3: CASSLGGWGGARNEQFF
DNA: TGTGCCAGCAGCTTAGGAGGATGGGGCGGGGCCAGAAATGAGCAGTTCTTC
V: TRBV11-3
J: TRBJ2-1
D: -
size: -
length: 17

CDR3: CASSFAGTAIQETQYF
DNA: TGTGCCAGTAGTTTCGCCGGGACAGCGATCCAAGAGACCCAGTACTTC
V: TRBV19
J: TRBJ2-5
D: TRBD1
size: -
length: 16

CDR3: CASSPTTNEKLFF
DNA: TGCGCCAGCAGCCCGACAACTAATGAAAAACTGTTTTTT
V: TRBV5-1
J: TRBJ1-4
D: -
size: -
length: 13

CDR3: CASKPGHGNTIYF
DNA: TGTGCCAGCAAACCGGGACACGGAAACACCATATATTTT
V: TRBV12-3/TRBV12-4
J: TRBJ1-3
D: -
size: -
length: 13